The entry below gives a single T cell receptor beta chain sequence along with its context. No antigen is known for it. Positively selected for CCR7, the CD45RO-negative cells used as naive CD8 cells excluded terminally differentiated effector memory CD45RA+ cells. The data were obtained in a study of shared clonotypes between healthy human individuals. Study-wide results and caveats: The generation probabilities recorded for non-shared clonotypes fell below those of clonotypes shared by all four donors.

Profiled with immunoSEQ multiplex PCR; TCRdb holds only in-frame clones, not every one. This table has hundreds of thousands of clones, roughly 95% appearing once. In germline, CDR1 is MDHEN, CDR2 SYDVKM. V gave up 5 bases and J gave up 7 bases, with 14 bases separating them. The CDR3 is made up of 14 amino acids. The chain carries TRBV28 and TRBJ2-2; D perhaps matches TRBD2 (5 bases). The sequencing sample was made of naive CD8+ T cells sorted from blood. This sequence originates from a woman under 40 in good health. The DNA for the CDR3 is TGTGCCAGCAGTCCTGGACTTCCCGGCGGGGAGCTGTTTTTT. It encodes CASSPGLPGGELFF.